A single sample is the source of the 18 T cell receptor beta chains below, sequenced in a study of beta chain features in type 1 diabetes listed by TCRdb under 2018. Beyond this particular receptor, the publication reports: A moderate but significant shortening of TCRB CDR3 length was observed in type 1 diabetes patients in all four CD4+ subsets.

These TCRs are of unknown antigen specificity. Library generation was performed with the immunoSEQ multiplex PCR assay. All of the isolated RNA was reverse transcribed with the High Capacity cDNA Reverse Transcription Kit, so expressed TCRB transcripts were sequenced. Held by TCRdb, this immuneACCESS table contains in-frame sequences only and omits some clones. Under half of the omission traces to an unresolved V gene where checked; the cause of the rest is unknown. This sample is represented by some 640,000 clones; more than 13% of them were singletons. The ten top clones hold 0.03% to 0.045% of the sample. The sequencing sample was made of naive CD4+ T cells from blood. Explained via the paper, the cell subset or site label denotes: true naive CD4+ T cells. Receptors were obtained from a man aged 18 to 30 with type 1 diabetes.

This clone was counted a few times. CDR3 sequence reads: CAGASGILNEQFF. The CDR3 DNA follows: TGTGCTGGGGCTAGCGGGATACTAAATGAGCAGTTCTTC. The chain uses TRBV11-2 and TRBJ2-1, with 9 bases lining up with TRBD2. Germline lookup yields CDR1 SGHAT and CDR2 FQNNGV. This CDR3 contains 13 residues.

In this sample, this clone turned up a few times. This specimen includes other DNA sequences encoding the same CDR3. This chain uses TRBV18 with TRBJ1-1; D is undetermined. The CDR3 totals 13 residues. The V gene's germline CDR1 is KGHSH and CDR2 LQKENI. The V gene lost 3 bases and the J gene lost 1 base, with 6 bases spanning the gap. CDR3: CASSPTENTEAFF. The DNA of the CDR3 is TGTGCCAGCTCACCTACAGAGAACACTGAAGCTTTCTTT.

This chain links TRBV7-2 with TRBJ2-3; D remains unclear. In germline, CDR1 is SGHTA, CDR2 FQGNSA. V lost 1 base and J 4 bases, leaving 9 bases between the germline ends. This CDR3 comprises 14 residues. CDR3 sequence reads: CASSLVAFADTQYF. The CDR3 coding sequence is TGTGCCAGCAGCTTAGTAGCATTTGCAGATACGCAGTATTTT.

The gene calls are TRBV7-3 and TRBJ1-2; D is uncertain. The CDR3 runs 15 residues. V was clipped by 2 bases and J by 0 bases, with 10 bases between them. Per germline, CDR1 SGHTA and CDR2 FQGTGA. This CDR3 reads CASSLGGSANYGYTF. Written as DNA, the CDR3 is TGTGCCAGCAGCTTAGGTGGAAGCGCTAACTATGGCTACACCTTC. Together with reference TRBV7-3 and TRBJ1-2, the CDR3 gives the full variable domain: GAGVSQTPSNKVTEKGKYVELRCDPISGHTALYWYRQSLGQGPEFLIYFQGTGAADDSGLPNDRFFAVRPEGSVSTLKIQRTERGDSAVYLCASSLGGSANYGYTFGSGTRLTVV.

V usage is TRBV16 and J usage is TRBJ1-1, with a possible D match to TRBD1 (6 bases). Germline V gene lookup returns CDR1 KGHSY and CDR2 FQNENV. CDR3 length: 14 amino acids. V dropped 3 bases and J dropped 4 bases, with 12 bases sitting between them. CDR3 DNA: TGTGCCAGCAGCCAGATAGGACAGTTCACTGAAGCTTTCTTT. This translates into CASSQIGQFTEAFF.

This clone has a handful of counts. This chain joins TRBV5-6 and TRBJ2-3; D possibly corresponds to TRBD1 (6 bases). Germline V CDR1 and CDR2: SGHDT, YYEEEE. The CDR3 has 14 residues. Deletions cut 4 bases from V and 0 bases from J, with 9 bases between. The CDR3 sequence is CASSHGQSTDTQYF. The CDR3 nucleotides are TGTGCCAGCAGCCATGGACAGAGCACAGATACGCAGTATTTT.

V is TRBV28 and J is TRBJ1-5; 9 bases are a match to TRBD1. The CDR3 has 14 residues. V lost 5 bases to trimming and J lost 9 bases; unmatched junction nucleotides: 8. From germline, CDR1 is MDHEN and CDR2 SYDVKM. CDR3 DNA: TGTGCCAGCAGTCCGGGACAGGGTATTTTGCCCCAGCATTTT. Its protein is CASSPGQGILPQHF.

This CDR3 is CASSPLKGTDTQYF. The CDR3, as DNA: TGTGCCAGCAGTCCATTAAAGGGCACAGATACGCAGTATTTT. The chain recombines TRBV6-5 with TRBJ2-3; D is ambiguous. This CDR3 is built from 14 residues. Germline V CDR1 and CDR2: MNHEY, SVGAGI. Trimming removed 5 bases from V and 1 base from J, with 10 bases in between.

This clone was counted a few times. One end of the junction varies from germline; a read error may be responsible. The CDR3 sequence is CASSSRGGHPRIF. The CDR3 DNA follows: TGTGCCAGCAGCTCGCGGGGGGGACACCCGAGGATTTTT. This chain joins TRBV5-6 and TRBJ1-4, with D possibly TRBD1 on 6 matching bases. The germline V gene encodes CDR1 SGHDT and CDR2 YYEEEE. This CDR3 is 13 amino acids long.

This clone was seen a handful of times. For the CDR3, the DNA is TGTGCCAGCAGCTGGGGACAGACGTCCGGTGAAGCTTTCTTT. Its protein product is CASSWGQTSGEAFF. This rearrangement joins TRBV11-1 to TRBJ1-1, with TRBD1 identical over 7 bases. The CDR3 is 14 amino acids. Looked up from germline, CDR1 is SGHAT and CDR2 is FQDESV (reference sequence). V lost 4 bases, J lost 7 bases, and 9 bases stayed unmatched. Filled out from reference TRBV11-1 and TRBJ1-1, the complete variable domain reads EAEVAQSPRYKITEKSQAVAFWCDPISGHATLYWYRQILGQGPELLVQFQDESVVDDSQLPKDRFSAERLKGVDSTLKIQPAELGDSAMYLCASSWGQTSGEAFFGQGTRLTVV.

This clone was observed a few times. The rearrangement uses TRBV15 and TRBJ2-1, with TRBD1 matching 8 bases. This CDR3 has 16 residues. Per the germline V gene, CDR1 is LNHNV and CDR2 is YYDKDF (reference sequence). Germline trimming cut 3 bases from V and 8 bases from J; bases unmatched to any gene: 12. The CDR3 bases are TGTGCCACCAGCAGCCAGCCAGGGGGCTTTACCGATGAGCAGTTCTTC. Amino acid sequence: CATSSQPGGFTDEQFF.

A few counts support this clone. The chain uses TRBV5-6 and TRBJ2-3; 9 positions agree with TRBD2. Germline CDR1 reads SGHDT; CDR2 reads YYEEEE. J lost 9 bases, V lost 0 bases, and 5 bases had no gene match. The CDR3 runs to 14 residues. The CDR3 coding sequence is TGTGCCAGCAGCTTGGACCTAGCGGGAAACACGCAGTATTTT. Protein: CASSLDLAGNTQYF.

The chain combines TRBV5-8 with TRBJ1-2; D may be TRBD1 (5 bases). Germline assignment: CDR1 SGHTS and CDR2 YDEGEE. V lost 0 bases and J 7 bases, leaving 7 bases between the germline ends. The CDR3 contains 12 residues. In DNA, the CDR3 is TGTGCCAGCAGCTTGGTTAGGGGTGGCTACACCTTC. Translation: CASSLVRGGYTF.

This clone was seen more than once but under ten times. The V gene is TRBV30, the J gene TRBJ1-2; 9 nucleotides match TRBD1. Trimming removed 3 bases from V and 4 bases from J; junction bases left unmatched: 6. The CDR3 length is 14 residues. The V gene's germline CDR1 is GTSNPN and CDR2 SVGIG (reference sequence). CDR3: CAWSARGQGYGYTF. As DNA, the CDR3 is TGTGCCTGGAGCGCTAGGGGACAGGGCTATGGCTACACCTTC.

This rearrangement joins TRBV30 to TRBJ1-1; D call uncertain. Deletions cut 0 bases from V and 4 bases from J, with 9 bases between. The CDR3 runs 13 residues. Germline V gene sequence: CDR1 GTSNPN, CDR2 SVGIG (reference sequence). As DNA, the CDR3 is TGTGCCTGGAGTGTAACCCGAGCCACTGAAGCTTTCTTT. This encodes CAWSVTRATEAFF. The variable domain in full, completed from reference TRBV30 and TRBJ1-1, reads SQTIHQWPATLVQPVGSPLSLECTVEGTSNPNLYWYRQAAGRGLQLLFYSVGIGQISSEVPQNLSASRPQDRQFILSSKKLLLSDSGFYLCAWSVTRATEAFFGQGTRLTVV.

CDR3 amino acids: CASSLGLPPYEQYF. CDR3 DNA: TGTGCCAGCAGCTTAGGTCTCCCTCCCTACGAGCAGTACTTC. The genes are TRBV7-6 and TRBJ2-7; no clear D. The V end was cut by 1 base, the J end by 2 bases, with 9 bases between. Germline CDR1 and CDR2: SGHVS and FNYEAQ. There are 14 residues in the CDR3.

This clone was observed a few times. This sequence joins TRBV28 and TRBJ2-5; TRBD2 matches at 8 bases. Trimming took 8 bases from V and 7 from J; bases not matched to a gene: 15. Germline V CDR1 and CDR2: MDHEN, SYDVKM. The CDR3 extends over 15 amino acids. Here the CDR3 DNA reads TGTGCCAGCGACTACGGCGGGGGGCCTCTGGGGACCCAGTACTTC. This translates into CASDYGGGPLGTQYF.

The chain recombines TRBV11-2 with TRBJ2-3; 11 bases line up with TRBD2. The junction had 4 bases not matched to a gene; V was cut back by 8 bases and J by 6 bases. The CDR3 runs 13 residues. The germline V gene encodes CDR1 SGHAT and CDR2 FQNNGV. CDR3 amino acids: CASGVAGGDTQYF. CDR3 nucleotides: TGTGCCAGCGGAGTAGCGGGAGGGGATACGCAGTATTTT.